The present TCR beta chain was sequenced within a study of somatic mutations in cytotoxic T cells in rheumatoid arthritis. Generated by immunoSEQ multiplex PCR, the TCRdb table keeps only in-frame clones and is missing some. The data show 15,000 to 20,000 clones, about 80% seen once. As for this clone: Its antigen is not identified.

Whole-study findings and limits: An age-related increase in CD8+ clonality was seen in rheumatoid arthritis patients but not in healthy controls.

This CDR3 contains 14 residues. Germline loops: CDR1 SGHRS, CDR2 YFSETQ. V was pared by 6 bases and J by 1 base, with 13 bases between. The sample comprised CD8+ T cells sorted from blood. The sequence was obtained from an adult with rheumatoid arthritis. The chain carries TRBV5-1 and TRBJ1-1; D gene uncertain. Here the CDR3 reads CASNPVGPNTEAFF. The CDR3 DNA reads as TGCGCCAGCAACCCGGTCGGGCCGAACACTGAAGCTTTCTTT. The whole variable domain, remainder taken from reference TRBV5-1 and TRBJ1-1, is KAGVTQTPRYLIKTRGQQVTLSCSPISGHRSVSWYQQTPGQGLQFLFEYFSETQRNKGNFPGRFSGRQFSNSRSEMNVSTLELGDSALYLCASNPVGPNTEAFFGQGTRLTVV.